This T cell receptor beta chain was obtained from a study of blood T cell repertoires in COVID-19. Study summary: The United States, Italy and Spain provided the acute and convalescent COVID-19 samples.

Original processing methods: Using reference gene primer amplification, nucleated cell counts were estimated. The data were produced by immunoSEQ multiplex PCR, yet TCRdb's version contains in-frame clones alone and is incomplete. The D gene and trimming were derived from the DNA, and the V and J assignments and clone size from that table. The data hold 140,000 to 150,000 clones, with about four fifths observed a single time. The V end was cut by 4 bases, the J end by 19 bases, with 20 bases between. Germline CDR1 and CDR2: MNHEY and SVGAGI. This CDR3 comprises 13 residues. This receptor was obtained from a human donor with acute or convalescent COVID-19. The donor label of this sample is uncertain. The sample consisted of peripheral blood. V usage is TRBV6-5 and J usage is TRBJ1-6, with no clear D. CDR3: CASSFYEHAAPHF. DNA of the CDR3: TGTGCCAGCAGTTTTTACGAGCACGCGGCCCCACACTTT.